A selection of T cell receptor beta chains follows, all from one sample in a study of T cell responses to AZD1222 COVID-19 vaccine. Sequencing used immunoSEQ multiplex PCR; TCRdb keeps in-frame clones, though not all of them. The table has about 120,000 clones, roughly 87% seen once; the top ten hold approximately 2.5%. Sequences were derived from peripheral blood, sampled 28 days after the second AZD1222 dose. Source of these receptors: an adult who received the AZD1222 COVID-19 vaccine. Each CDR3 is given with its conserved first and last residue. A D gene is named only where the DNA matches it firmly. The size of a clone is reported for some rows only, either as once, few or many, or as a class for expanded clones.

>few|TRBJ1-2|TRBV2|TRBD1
TGTGCCAGCAGTGGAACACAGGGGGCGGCGGGTTATGGCTACACCTTC
CASSGTQGAAGYGYTF
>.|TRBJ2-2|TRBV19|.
TGTGCCAGTAGACGGTGGGGACAAGTGGATGGGGAGCTGTTTTTT
CASRRWGQVDGELFF
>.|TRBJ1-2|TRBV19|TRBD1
TGTGCCAGCAACCCGGACAGGGCCTATGGCTACACCTTC
CASNPDRAYGYTF
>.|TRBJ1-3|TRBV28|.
TGTGCCAGCTCATTGCAGTTGGCAGCCTCTGGAAACACCATATATTTT
CASSLQLAASGNTIYF
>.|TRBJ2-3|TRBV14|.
TGTGCCAGCAGCCAAGGAACGGGCCTAAGCACAGATACGCAGTATTTT
CASSQGTGLSTDTQYF
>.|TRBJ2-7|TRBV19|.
TGTGCCAGTAGAAACACCGGGACAAGGAGCTACGAGCAGTACTTC
CASRNTGTRSYEQYF
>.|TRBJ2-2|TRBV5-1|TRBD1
TGCGCCAGCAGCACCCCCCGGGACAGGGGTGCCGGGGAGCTGTTTTTT
CASSTPRDRGAGELFF
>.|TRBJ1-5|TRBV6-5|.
TGTGCCAGCAGCCCAGGGACCTATGGGCCCCAGCATTTT
CASSPGTYGPQHF
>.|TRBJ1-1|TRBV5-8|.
TGTGCCAGCAGCTTGCTCCAGGGTATAGTTGCTTTCTTT
CASSLLQGIVAFF
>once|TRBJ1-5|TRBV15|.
TGTGCCACCAGCAGAACGTCCTCGGGTCAGCCCCAGCATTTT
CATSRTSSGQPQHF
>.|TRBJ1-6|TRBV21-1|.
TGTGCCAGCAGCAAATCCCCTGGACAGGGCCACCACTTT
CASSKSPGQGHHF
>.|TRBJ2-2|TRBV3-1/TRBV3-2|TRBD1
TGTGCCAGCAGCCGGGGGACAGTGGGAACCGGGGAGCTGTTTTTT
CASSRGTVGTGELFF
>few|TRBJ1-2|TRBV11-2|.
TGTGCCAGCAGGCCCCAGGTGCTGGGTAACTATGGCTACACCTTC
CASRPQVLGNYGYTF
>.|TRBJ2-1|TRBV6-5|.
TGTGCCAGCAGTTACTCCGGCGGGTCCTACAATGAGCAGTTCTTC
CASSYSGGSYNEQFF
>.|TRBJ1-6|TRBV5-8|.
TGTGCCAGCACCGGGACATGGCCTTCACCCCTCCACTTT
CASTGTWPSPLHF
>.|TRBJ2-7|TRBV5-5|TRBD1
TGTGCCAGCAGCTTCTACCTTGGACAGGGGGACTACGAGCAGTACTTC
CASSFYLGQGDYEQYF
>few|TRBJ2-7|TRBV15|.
TGTGCCACCAGCAGAGAAGGGGGCTACGAGCAGTACTTC
CATSREGGYEQYF
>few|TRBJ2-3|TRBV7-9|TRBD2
TGTGCCAGCAGCCCGATTAGGAGACCGCGGGGGGCCCCAGATACGCAGTATTTT
CASSPIRRPRGAPDTQYF
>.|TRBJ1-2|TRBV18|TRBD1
TGTGCCAGCTCACCTGAAAACGGGCACAGGGGAGATGGCTACACCTTC
CASSPENGHRGDGYTF
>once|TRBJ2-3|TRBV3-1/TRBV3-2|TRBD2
TGTGCCAGCAGCCCCCGACTAGCGGGGGTATCGCAGTATTTT
CASSPRLAGVSQYF
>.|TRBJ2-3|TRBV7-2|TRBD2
TGTGCCAGCAGCTTAATCGCCAGCGGGGGGAACACAGATACGCAGTATTTT
CASSLIASGGNTDTQYF
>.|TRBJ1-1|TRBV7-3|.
TGTGCCAGCAGCCAATCTCGGGTTGGGGGCCCTTTGAACACTGAAGCTTTCTTT
CASSQSRVGGPLNTEAFF
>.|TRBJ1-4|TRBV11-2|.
TGTGCCAGCAGCTTAGATCGGGAAAAACTGTTTTTT
CASSLDREKLFF
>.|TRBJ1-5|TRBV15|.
TGTGCCACCAGCAGAGATGGGGGGGCGTTTTATAGCAATCAGCCCCAGCATTTT
CATSRDGGAFYSNQPQHF
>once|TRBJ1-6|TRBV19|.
TGTGCCAGTAGTATTTCCGATTCACCCCTCCACTTT
CASSISDSPLHF
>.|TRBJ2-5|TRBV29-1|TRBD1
TGCAGCGTTGTCGACAGGGTCTTGTTCGGGGAGACCCAGTACTTC
CSVVDRVLFGETQYF
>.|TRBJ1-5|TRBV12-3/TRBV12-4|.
TGTGCCAGCAGTCAGGGGATCAATCAGCCCCAGCATTTT
CASSQGINQPQHF
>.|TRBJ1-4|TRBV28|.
TGTGCCAGCAGTACCCGATGGCAGGGACCCCTTTTCTTAAATGAAAAACTGTTTTTT
CASSTRWQGPLFLNEKLFF
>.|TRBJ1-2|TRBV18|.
TGTGCCAGCTCACCCGCGGACAACTATGGCTACACCTTC
CASSPADNYGYTF
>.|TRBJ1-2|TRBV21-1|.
TGTGCCCGACTCACTAGGACAGGCGAATACTATGGCTACACCTTC
CARLTRTGEYYGYTF
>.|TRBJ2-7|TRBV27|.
TGTGCCAGCAGTTTATCGGGGGGGGCCCTCTCCTACGAGCAGTACTTC
CASSLSGGALSYEQYF
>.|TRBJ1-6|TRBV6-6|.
TGTGCCAGCAAGACGGAATATAATTCACCCCTCCACTTT
CASKTEYNSPLHF
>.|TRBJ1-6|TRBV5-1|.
TGCGCCAGCAGCTTCCAGACCAGGGGAAACTATAATTCACCCCTCCACTTT
CASSFQTRGNYNSPLHF
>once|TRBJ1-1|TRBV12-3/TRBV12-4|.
TGTGCCAGCAGTTGGGCCCGAAACACTGAAGCTTTCTTT
CASSWARNTEAFF
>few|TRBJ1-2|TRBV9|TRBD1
TGTGCCAGCAGCGGTGGACAGGCGAGTTATGGCTACACCTTC
CASSGGQASYGYTF
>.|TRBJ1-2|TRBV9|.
TGTGCCAGCAGCGCACAGGGATATGCCCACTATGGCTACACCTTC
CASSAQGYAHYGYTF
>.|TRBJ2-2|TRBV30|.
TGTGCCTGGAGTGTAAGAGTTCCCGGGGAGCTGTTTTTT
CAWSVRVPGELFF
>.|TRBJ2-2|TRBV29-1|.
TGCAGCGTTAGGTACCCGGGCACCGGGGAGCTGTTTTTT
CSVRYPGTGELFF
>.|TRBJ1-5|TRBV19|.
TGTGCCAGTAGTATAAACGGTTGGGATCAGCCCCAGCATTTT
CASSINGWDQPQHF
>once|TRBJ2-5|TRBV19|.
TGTGCCAGTAGTAAGGGACCTCTCGGAGAGACCCAGTACTTC
CASSKGPLGETQYF
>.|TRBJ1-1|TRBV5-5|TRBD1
TGTGCCAGCAGCGCCAGGACAGGTGACCACACTGAAGCTTTCTTT
CASSARTGDHTEAFF